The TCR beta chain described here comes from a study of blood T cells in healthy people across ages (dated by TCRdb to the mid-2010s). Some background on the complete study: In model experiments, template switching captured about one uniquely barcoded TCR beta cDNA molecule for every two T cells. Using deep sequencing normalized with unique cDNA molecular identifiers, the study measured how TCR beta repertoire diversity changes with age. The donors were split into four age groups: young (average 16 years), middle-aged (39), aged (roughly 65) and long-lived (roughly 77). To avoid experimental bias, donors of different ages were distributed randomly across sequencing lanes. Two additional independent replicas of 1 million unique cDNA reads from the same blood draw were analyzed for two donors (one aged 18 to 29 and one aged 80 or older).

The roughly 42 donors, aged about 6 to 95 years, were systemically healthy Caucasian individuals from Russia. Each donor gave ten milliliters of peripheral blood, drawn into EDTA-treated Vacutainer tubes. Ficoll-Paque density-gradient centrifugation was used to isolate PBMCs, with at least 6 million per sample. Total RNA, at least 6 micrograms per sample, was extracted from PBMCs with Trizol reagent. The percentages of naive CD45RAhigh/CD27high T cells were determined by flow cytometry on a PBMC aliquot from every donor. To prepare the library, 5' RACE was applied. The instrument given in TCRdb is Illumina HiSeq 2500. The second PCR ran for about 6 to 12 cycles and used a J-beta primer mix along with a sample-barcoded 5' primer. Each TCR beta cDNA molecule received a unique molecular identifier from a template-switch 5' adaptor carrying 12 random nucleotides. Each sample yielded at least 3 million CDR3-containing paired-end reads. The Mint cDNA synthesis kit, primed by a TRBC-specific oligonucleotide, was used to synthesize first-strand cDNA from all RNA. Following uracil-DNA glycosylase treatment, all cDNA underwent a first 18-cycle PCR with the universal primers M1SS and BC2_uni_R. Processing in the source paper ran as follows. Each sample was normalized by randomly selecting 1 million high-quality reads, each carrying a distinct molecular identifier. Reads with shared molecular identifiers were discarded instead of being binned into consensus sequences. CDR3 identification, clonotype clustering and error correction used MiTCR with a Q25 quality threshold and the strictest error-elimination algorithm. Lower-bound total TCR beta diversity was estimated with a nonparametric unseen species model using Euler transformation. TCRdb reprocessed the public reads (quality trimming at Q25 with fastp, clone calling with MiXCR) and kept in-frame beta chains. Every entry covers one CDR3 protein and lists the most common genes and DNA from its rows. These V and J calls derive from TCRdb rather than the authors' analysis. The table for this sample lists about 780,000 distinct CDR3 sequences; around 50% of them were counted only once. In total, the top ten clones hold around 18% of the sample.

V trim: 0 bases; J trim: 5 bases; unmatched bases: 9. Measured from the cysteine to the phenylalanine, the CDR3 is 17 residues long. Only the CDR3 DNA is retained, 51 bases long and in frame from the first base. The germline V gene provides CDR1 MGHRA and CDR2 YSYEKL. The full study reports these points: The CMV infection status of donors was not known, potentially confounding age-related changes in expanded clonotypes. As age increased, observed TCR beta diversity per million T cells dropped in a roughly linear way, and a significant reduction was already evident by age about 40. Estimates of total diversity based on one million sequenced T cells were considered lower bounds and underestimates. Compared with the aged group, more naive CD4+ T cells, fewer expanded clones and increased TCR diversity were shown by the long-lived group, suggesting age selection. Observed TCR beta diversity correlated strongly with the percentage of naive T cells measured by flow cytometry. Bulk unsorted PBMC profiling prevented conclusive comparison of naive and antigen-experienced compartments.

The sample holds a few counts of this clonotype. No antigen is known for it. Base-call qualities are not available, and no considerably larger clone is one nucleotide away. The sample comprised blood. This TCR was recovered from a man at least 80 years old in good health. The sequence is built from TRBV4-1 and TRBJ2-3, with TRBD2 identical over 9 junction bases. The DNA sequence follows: TGCGCCAGCAGCCAAGATTGGGCGGGAGGGCCTGTAGATACGCAGTATTTT. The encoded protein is CASSQDWAGGPVDTQYF.